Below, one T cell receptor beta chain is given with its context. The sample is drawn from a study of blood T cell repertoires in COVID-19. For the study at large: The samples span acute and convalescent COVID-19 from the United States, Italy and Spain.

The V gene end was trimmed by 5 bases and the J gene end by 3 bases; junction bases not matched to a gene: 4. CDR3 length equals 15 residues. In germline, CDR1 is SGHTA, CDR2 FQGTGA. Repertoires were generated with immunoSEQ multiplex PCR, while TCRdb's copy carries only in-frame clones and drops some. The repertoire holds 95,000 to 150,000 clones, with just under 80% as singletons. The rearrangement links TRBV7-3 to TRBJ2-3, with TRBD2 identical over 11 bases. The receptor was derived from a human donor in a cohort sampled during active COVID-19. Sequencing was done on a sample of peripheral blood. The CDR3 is CASSATSGETDTQYF. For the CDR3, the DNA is TGTGCCAGCAGCGCGACTAGCGGGGAAACAGATACGCAGTATTTT.